The clone carrying this TCR beta chain appeared once. No antigen is known for it. This specimen comes from a study of cytomegalovirus exposure and HLA in healthy donors. Study observations and caveats: Further analysis, carried out later, found HLA-associated TCR beta chains more clonally expanded than equally common other chains.

PCR was performed using 60 Vbeta and 13 Jbeta primers. Assay: immunoSEQ multiplex PCR; the TCRdb copy retains only in-frame clones and omits some. Among more than 200,000 clones listed, roughly 82% were seen once. Losses at the gene ends were 6 bases for V and 5 bases for J; bases not matched to a gene: 12. CDR3 length: 15 amino acids. CDR1 is MGHDK, CDR2 SYGVNS, per germline. Though nominally healthy at sampling, donors likely had unrecorded immune exposures. The V gene is TRBV25-1, the J gene TRBJ2-5, with 7 positions matching TRBD2. The sample comprised PBMCs. The source of this sequence is a man in his forties in good health and CMV-seropositive. CDR3 region: CASSALAVNVETQYF. CDR3 DNA sequence: TGTGCCAGCAGCGCTCTAGCGGTGAATGTGGAGACCCAGTACTTC.